This is a list of T cell receptor beta chains from one sample in a study of blood T cell repertoires in COVID-19. The assay was immunoSEQ multiplex PCR, and TCRdb's table has in-frame clones only and misses some. The sample includes 200,000 to 250,000 clones, 83% seen only once; the top ten take over 4.5%. What was sequenced was peripheral blood. These receptors came from a human donor in a cohort sampled during active COVID-19. CDR3s include the opening cysteine and the closing phenylalanine or tryptophan. The D gene is left open where the match is weak. Only part of the rows carry a size: once, few, many, or a class if the clone is expanded.

clone_size,j_call,d_call,v_call,cdr3_nt,cdr3_aa
.,TRBJ2-3,.,TRBV11-2,TGTGCCAGCAGCTGGGGGACTCGGCCGTATAGCACAGATACGCAGTATTTT,CASSWGTRPYSTDTQYF
.,TRBJ1-5,TRBD1,TRBV19,TGTGCCAGTAGTATAAGCCCCGGACAGGGGTTAGGTCAGCCCCAGCATTTT,CASSISPGQGLGQPQHF
.,TRBJ1-5,TRBD1,TRBV19,TGTGCCAGTAGCCCGACAGGGGAAGCTCAGCCCCAGCATTTT,CASSPTGEAQPQHF
once,TRBJ2-1,.,TRBV5-1,TGCGCCAGCAGCTTTACCCGGGACAATGAGCAGTTCTTC,CASSFTRDNEQFF
.,TRBJ1-4,.,TRBV6-6,TGTGCCAGCAGGGGGAGGGGTGGTGAAAAACTGTTTTTT,CASRGRGGEKLFF
once,TRBJ2-3,TRBD1,TRBV5-1,TGCGCCAGCAGCTTGGCCTGGCAGGGGGCGGATGATACGCAGTATTTT,CASSLAWQGADDTQYF
few,TRBJ2-1,TRBD2,TRBV18,TGTGCCAGCTCACCAGCTAGCGGGAGCGATGAGCAGTTCTTC,CASSPASGSDEQFF
few,TRBJ2-7,TRBD2,TRBV3-1/TRBV3-2,TGTGCCAGCAGCCAACAGGCTAGCGGCTACTACGAGCAGTACTTC,CASSQQASGYYEQYF
.,TRBJ2-5,.,TRBV5-4,TGTGCCAGCAGCTTGCAGGGCGGAGAGACCCAGTACTTC,CASSLQGGETQYF
.,TRBJ2-1,TRBD2,TRBV19,TGTGCCAGTAGTATAGTCGGGACTAGTGATTCCTACAATGAGCAGTTCTTC,CASSIVGTSDSYNEQFF
.,TRBJ1-1,TRBD1,TRBV6-5,TGTGCCAGCAGAAAGACAGGGCAGCCCACTGAAGCTTTCTTT,CASRKTGQPTEAFF
.,TRBJ2-5,TRBD1,TRBV30,TGTGCCTGGAGTGTTGGGACAGGGCAAGAGACCCAGTACTTC,CAWSVGTGQETQYF
.,TRBJ2-1,TRBD1,TRBV10-3,TGTGCCATCAGTGAAATTCTCGGGACAGGGGGCCACAGCTCCTACAATGAGCAGTTCTTC,CAISEILGTGGHSSYNEQFF
.,TRBJ1-1,TRBD1,TRBV11-2,TGTGCCAGCAGCTTGACAGGGGGTCGGGAAACTGAAGCTTTCTTT,CASSLTGGRETEAFF
.,TRBJ2-7,TRBD1,TRBV5-1,TGCGCCAGCAGCGGGGGATCCGGGACAGGGGCGACCTACGAGCAGTACTTC,CASSGGSGTGATYEQYF
.,TRBJ2-7,.,TRBV11-2,TGTGCCAGCAGCTTGGACTCTGTAACCTACGAGCAGTACTTC,CASSLDSVTYEQYF